Presented here are 18 T cell receptor beta chains from one specimen sequenced in a study of metastatic and nonmetastatic thyroid tumors (dated by TCRdb to 2020 to 2021). Libraries were constructed by PCR. Reads for this sample came from an Illumina HiSeq 4000. The raw public data were reprocessed by TCRdb itself: fastp quality trimming at Q25, MiXCR clonotype calling, in-frame beta chains only. Counted in this sample were roughly 15,000 clones; 23% of them appeared once. The ten largest clones represent 7.5% of the sample. No patient had received any treatment before thyroid surgery. Sequencing input: adjacent normal tissue. The source is a female donor with papillary thyroid cancer or a benign thyroid nodule (not recorded which). Some clones in this sample may be carry-over from other donors' samples.

This clone was observed many times. The chain recombines TRBV5-1 with TRBJ1-1, with 9 bases that match TRBD1. Germline loops: CDR1 SGHRS, CDR2 YFSETQ. V lost 2 bases and J lost 6; bases outside the gene matches: 17. This CDR3 contains 18 residues. The CDR3 DNA reads TGCGCCAGCAGCTTTACCCCGAAAACAGGGGGCTTGGGCGCTGAAGCTTTCTTT. Its translation is CASSFTPKTGGLGAEAFF.

This clone was detected many times. The chain links TRBV20-1 to TRBJ2-3; perhaps D is TRBD1 or TRBD2 (5 bases each). The CDR3 totals 14 residues. The V gene lost 6 bases and the J gene lost 6 bases, with 19 bases spanning the gap. Germline lookup yields CDR1 DFQATT and CDR2 SNEGSKA (reference sequence). The CDR3 sequence is CSASDKAGADTQYF. CDR3 nucleotides: TGCAGTGCCTCGGACAAGGCGGGTGCGGATACGCAGTATTTT.

This clone occurred many times. This chain links TRBV19 with TRBJ1-4; 7 nucleotides agree with TRBD1. The length of the CDR3 is 14 residues. The germline V gene has CDR1 LNHDA and CDR2 SQIVND (reference sequence). V was clipped by 3 bases and J by 5 bases; unmatched bases: 3. CDR3 DNA sequence: TGTGCCAGTAGTATGACAGGGCACAATGAAAAACTGTTTTTT. Its protein product is CASSMTGHNEKLFF.

This clone was detected many times. This sample also contains other DNA sequences that code for the same CDR3. This rearrangement joins TRBV5-6 to TRBJ2-3, with 12 nucleotides matching TRBD2. CDR3 length equals 15 residues. Looked up from germline, CDR1 is SGHDT and CDR2 is YYEEEE. The V segment lost 4 bases and the J segment 3 bases; nucleotides outside the gene matches: 3. The CDR3 region has the DNA TGTGCCAGCAGCCTAGCGGGAGGGCCGACAGATACGCAGTATTTT. Protein sequence: CASSLAGGPTDTQYF.

Within the sample, this clone is medium-sized. This sequence joins TRBV27 and TRBJ1-3, with TRBD1 as a possible D gene (5 bases). There are 14 residues in the CDR3. Trimming removed 4 bases at V and 1 base at J, with 8 bases between. Per the germline V gene, CDR1 is MNHEY and CDR2 is SMNVEV (reference sequence). The CDR3 DNA reads as TGTGCCAGCAGTTCTCAGGGATCTGGAAACACCATATATTTT. Its translation: CASSSQGSGNTIYF.

The rearrangement links TRBV7-6 to TRBJ1-2, with D unresolved. The CDR3 runs to 13 residues. Germline-derived CDR1 and CDR2 are SGHVS and FNYEAQ. V gave up 5 bases and J gave up 2 bases, with 9 bases separating them. CDR3 coding DNA: TGTGCCAGCAGCCTGGACGAGAACTATGGCTACACCTTC. The encoded protein is CASSLDENYGYTF.

The chain uses TRBV2 and TRBJ1-2, with TRBD1 as a possible D gene (6 bases). The CDR3 has 15 residues. V was trimmed by 6 bases and J by 1 base, leaving 15 bases between them. From germline, CDR1 is SNHLY and CDR2 FYNNEI. CDR3 coding DNA: TGTGCCAGCAGCTTAGATCCAGGGGTTAACTATGGCTACACCTTC. Protein: CASSLDPGVNYGYTF.

This clone was detected many times. The chain carries TRBV7-2 and TRBJ2-5; D gene uncertain. Germline values: CDR1 SGHTA, CDR2 FQGNSA. The CDR3 is made up of 13 amino acids. Trimming left V 4 bases short and J 5 bases short, with 11 bases between. CDR3 sequence reads: CASSSVYRETQYF. CDR3 DNA sequence: TGTGCCAGCAGCTCAGTGTATAGGGAGACCCAGTACTTC.

This clone has only a few counts. V gene TRBV2 combines with J gene TRBJ1-1, with D maybe TRBD1 (5 bases). The germline V gene has CDR1 SNHLY and CDR2 FYNNEI. The CDR3 contains 14 residues. V was pared by 3 bases and J by 3 bases, with 11 bases between. The CDR3 reads CASSEGGADTEAFF. In DNA form, the CDR3 reads TGTGCCAGCAGTGAGGGGGGAGCGGACACTGAAGCTTTCTTT.

In this sample, this clone turned up many times. J is TRBJ2-6 and V is TRBV4-2; TRBD2 aligns across 10 bases. Germline V gene lookup returns CDR1 LGHNA and CDR2 YNFKEQ. V lost 0 bases, J lost 2 bases, and 10 bases stayed unmatched. This CDR3 contains 20 residues. This CDR3 is CASSQDSLAGVLAGANVLTF. Written as DNA, the CDR3 is TGTGCCAGCAGCCAAGATTCCCTAGCGGGAGTACTGGCTGGGGCCAACGTCCTGACTTTC.

In this sample, this clone turned up many times. One junction end does not reproduce the germline sequence, and a read error may be involved. Other DNA sequences within the sample encode an identical CDR3. The V call is TRBV2, the J call TRBJ2-7; a weak D match, TRBD1 (5 bases). The CDR3 has 13 residues. The germline V gene has CDR1 SNHLY and CDR2 FYNNEI. CDR3: CASTGHSLDEQYF. The CDR3 DNA follows: TGCGCCAGCACTGGACATTCTCTCGACGAGCAGTACTTC.

This clone was found a few times. V gene TRBV2 combines with J gene TRBJ1-2, with 8 bases matching TRBD1. The CDR3 sequence is 15 residues long. Trimming cost V 4 bases and J 1 base; bases outside gene matches: 5. CDR1 SNHLY and CDR2 FYNNEI come from the germline V gene. The CDR3 region is CASSAGTGFNYGYTF. The DNA for the CDR3 is TGTGCCAGCAGTGCCGGGACAGGTTTTAACTATGGCTACACCTTC.

The chain uses TRBV2 and TRBJ1-1; TRBD1 agrees at 7 bases. Germline CDR1 SNHLY, CDR2 FYNNEI. V gave up 4 bases and J gave up 0 bases; unmatched junction bases: 5. CDR3 length equals 15 residues. DNA for the CDR3: TGTGCCAGCAGTGGGAGACAGGGCATGAACACTGAAGCTTTCTTT. It yields the protein CASSGRQGMNTEAFF.

This clone is labeled medium-sized (0.01 to 0.1%). The V gene is TRBV6-2 or TRBV6-3, the J gene TRBJ1-5, with D possibly matching TRBD1 (6 bases). The germline CDR1 and CDR2 sequences are MNHEY and SVGEGT. This CDR3 has 14 residues. V was cut by 6 bases and J by 4 bases, with 13 bases left in between. The CDR3 bases are TGTGCCAGCAGCTCACAGGGTGCGAATCAGCCCCAGCATTTT. Its protein product is CASSSQGANQPQHF.

This clone was seen repeatedly, ten times or more. This chain connects TRBV10-2 to TRBJ2-7; D might be TRBD1 (5 bases). CDR3 length equals 11 residues. V lost 5 bases to trimming and J lost 6 bases, with 8 bases between them. Germline lookup yields CDR1 WSHSY and CDR2 SAAADI. Here the CDR3 reads CASSSGPEQYF. CDR3 coding DNA: TGCGCCAGCAGTTCAGGGCCCGAGCAGTACTTC.

CDR3 in DNA: TGCAGTGCTAATCGGACTAGCGGGAGAAGTTGGCAAGAGACCCAGTACTTC. It specifies CSANRTSGRSWQETQYF. The rearrangement uses TRBV20-1 and TRBJ2-5; 13 nucleotides agree with TRBD2. The germline gives CDR1 DFQATT, CDR2 SNEGSKA (reference sequence). This CDR3 contains 17 residues. Trimming removed 4 bases from V and 2 bases from J; junction bases left unmatched: 10.

This clone was counted a few times. The chain employs TRBV20-1 and TRBJ1-2, with 10 bases that match TRBD1. V shed 3 bases, J shed 3 bases, and the junction held 7 bases outside the gene matches. The CDR3 extends over 15 amino acids. The V gene's germline CDR1 is DFQATT and CDR2 SNEGSKA (reference sequence). The CDR3, as DNA: TGCAGTGCTAGGGAACCGGGACAGGGGTACTATGGCTACACCTTC. The encoded protein is CSAREPGQGYYGYTF.

The table lists this clone with a few counts. This chain links TRBV27 with TRBJ1-1; D unclear. V shed 3 bases and J shed 4 bases, with 15 bases lying between them. This CDR3 region has 15 residues. Germline values: CDR1 MNHEY, CDR2 SMNVEV (reference sequence). CDR3 sequence (DNA): TGTGCCAGCAGTTTTGGGAGCCCCGGGAGCACTGAAGCTTTCTTT. Amino acids: CASSFGSPGSTEAFF.